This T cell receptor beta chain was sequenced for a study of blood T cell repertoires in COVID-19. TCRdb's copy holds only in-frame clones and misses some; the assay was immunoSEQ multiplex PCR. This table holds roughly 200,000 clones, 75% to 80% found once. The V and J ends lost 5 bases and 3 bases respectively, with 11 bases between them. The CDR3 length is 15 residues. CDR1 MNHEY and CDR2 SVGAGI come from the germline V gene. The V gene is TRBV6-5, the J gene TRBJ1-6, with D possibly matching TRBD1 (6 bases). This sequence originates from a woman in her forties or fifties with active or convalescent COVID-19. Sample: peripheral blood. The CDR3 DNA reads TGTGCCAGCAGTCCCAGGGGAAACTATAATTCACCCCTCCACTTT. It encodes CASSPRGNYNSPLHF.